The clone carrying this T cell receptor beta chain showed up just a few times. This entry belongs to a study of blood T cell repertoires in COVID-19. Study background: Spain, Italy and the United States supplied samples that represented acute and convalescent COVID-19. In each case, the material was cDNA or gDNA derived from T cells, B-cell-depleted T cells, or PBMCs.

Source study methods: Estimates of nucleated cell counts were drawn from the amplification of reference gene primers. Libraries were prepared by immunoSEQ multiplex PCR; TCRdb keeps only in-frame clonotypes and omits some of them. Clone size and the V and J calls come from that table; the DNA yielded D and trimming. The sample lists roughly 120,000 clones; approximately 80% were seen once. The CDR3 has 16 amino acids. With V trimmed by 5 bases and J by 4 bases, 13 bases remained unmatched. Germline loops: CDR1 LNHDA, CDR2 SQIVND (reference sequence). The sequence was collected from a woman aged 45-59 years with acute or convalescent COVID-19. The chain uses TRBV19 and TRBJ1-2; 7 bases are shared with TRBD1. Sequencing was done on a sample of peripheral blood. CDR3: CASSPRQGVGSYGYTF. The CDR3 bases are TGTGCCAGTAGTCCACGACAGGGTGTCGGTAGCTATGGCTACACCTTC.